This TCR beta chain was identified during a study of T cells in Graves' hyperthyroidism and ophthalmopathy (dated by TCRdb to the late 2010s). Background for the entire study: Peripheral blood was collected at initial diagnosis, before any treatment. To identify TCR V-J signatures that set the groups apart, the researchers used a discovery cohort of about a hundred patients, made up of around 42 with Graves' ophthalmopathy and 57 with stable Graves' hyperthyroidism. An independent validation cohort of fewer than 20 hyperthyroidism patients and 17 patients who later progressed to ophthalmopathy tested prospective prediction of ophthalmopathy. For training and testing, the 100 or so patients in the discovery cohort were randomly divided in a 7:3 ratio. Thyroid tissue and blood T-cell repertoires from six Graves' hyperthyroidism patients were also compared in the study. Once sampling was done, hyperthyroidism patients were given methimazole at a starting dose of 30 mg daily, whereas ophthalmopathy patients were given high-dose intravenous methylprednisolone. The paper reports TCR Vbeta CDR3 sequencing of 135 peripheral blood samples: 43 ophthalmopathy, over 70 hyperthyroidism and some 17 progressor patients.

Sequences SGHRS (CDR1) and YFSETQ (CDR2) are obtained from the germline V gene. For this chain, trimming is 4 bases at the V end and 5 bases at the J end, and the number of junction bases without a gene match is 10. The CDR3 numbers 15 residues from cysteine through phenylalanine. Kept here is only the CDR3 DNA, which spans 45 bases and is read in frame from base 1. Graves' hyperthyroidism was defined as stable when no progression to ophthalmopathy occurred over 18 months of follow-up. Hyperthyroidism patients were aged 18 to 65 years and newly diagnosed, with disease duration of less than 2 months. The study excluded patients with uncontrolled infections, other autoimmune diseases, pregnancy or lactation. Diagnoses were based on clinical symptoms, serum thyroxine and TRAb, thyroid ultrasound and orbital computed tomography. Ficoll-Paque density gradient centrifugation was used to isolate PBMCs from around 10 ml of fresh peripheral blood. Total RNA was extracted using Trizol reagent, and RNA quality was assessed on an Agilent 2100 Bioanalyzer.

This clonotype was detected only a few times. The antigen this receptor binds is unknown. Per-base qualities were not stored, and no clone one base away is much larger. On the study overall, not on this receptor specifically: Ophthalmopathy was separated from stable hyperthyroidism by a 13 V-J signature model, with approximately 85% sensitivity and roughly 81% specificity obtained in cross-validation and 80%/75% obtained in testing. In validation, the model predicted progression to ophthalmopathy a median of roughly six months before onset, with 65% to 71% sensitivity and 72.22% specificity. Sample size was not statistically predetermined, and blinding of investigators to group allocation was not performed. Most expanded thyroid clonotypes (frequency above 0.001) were also detected in blood, suggesting blood repertoires may reflect thyroid immune responses.

Amplification of TCR beta CDR3 regions was carried out from RNA transcripts. The first round of RT-PCR for the TCR CDR3 was performed with the HTBI primer set and the Qiagen OneStep RT-PCR kit. A second multiplex PCR round built the libraries, followed by size selection and purification. Paired-end sequencing of the libraries was performed with 100 bp reads on an Illumina HiSeq2000. The original pipeline was this. SOAPnuke was used to process the raw data, removing reads that contained adapters or uncalled bases, had a mean Phred below 15, or lacked an exact match to the constant primer or identifier. High-quality paired reads were merged using COPE v1.2.5, and each unique nucleotide sequence was defined as a clonotype. MiTCR v1.1 was used to align clonotypes to the IMGT TRBV, TRBD and TRBJ reference segments. The analysis was restricted to V-J combinations with a frequency above 0.0001, which together covered about 99% of the repertoires. The TCS score was defined as the ratio of F50 (clonal expansion) to E x V (chaos), calculated using BLOSUM62-based TCRdist between CDR3 peptides within each V-J. Welch's t-statistics and random forest reduced 500 to 550 V-J features to fewer than 15, which were used in a naive Bayes classifier (R e1071). TCRdb applied fastp at Q25 and MiXCR to the public reads, then kept only in-frame beta chains. All rows with the same CDR3 protein become a single entry with the most common DNA and genes. None of the V and J calls come from the authors' own analysis; TCRdb made them. Here the sample has a few hundred thousand distinct CDR3 sequences; approximately 15% occur a single time. Clones ranked in the top ten supply around 6.6% of the sample.

The rearranged chain carries TRBV5-1 and TRBJ2-5; 8 bases in between match TRBD2. The TCR originated in a woman aged 25-40 years with Graves' hyperthyroidism. The sequenced sample was blood. In nucleotide form, the sequence is TGCGCCAGCAGCGGAAGCGGGAGAGTGGCTGAGACCCAGTACTTC. Its coded protein is CASSGSGRVAETQYF.